This TCR beta chain originates from a study of T-cell memory formation after mild COVID-19 (dated by TCRdb to the early 2020s). Context from the whole study: TCR sequence clusters from the two donors were found to be largely donor specific. T-cell clones expanding and contracting after mild COVID-19 in two donors were tracked by longitudinal TCRalpha and TCRbeta repertoire sequencing. Two young, previously healthy adult volunteers made up the cohort, one male and one female.

This clonotype has only a few counts. Its antigen target is currently unknown. There are no base qualities to consult, and no much larger clone falls within one base. PBMCs were isolated by Ficoll-Paque density gradient centrifugation. Data came from an Illumina NovaSeq 6000. TCRalpha and TCRbeta cDNA libraries were constructed by 5'RACE with constant-segment primers, with sample barcodes and unique molecular identifiers being introduced. Trizol reagent was used to extract RNA from every sample. Amplification of the libraries took two PCR steps, and the second step added a second sample barcode plus Illumina TruSeq adapters. Sequencing of libraries was performed on an Illumina NovaSeq with 2 x 150 bp paired-end reads. The authors' pipeline ran thus. The reads were demultiplexed and collapsed into UMI-guided consensus sequences using migec v1.2.7. Using mixcr v2.1.11, UMI consensuses were aligned to TRA and TRB V and J templates and then assembled into clonotypes. A clonotype was counted as expanded or contracted only when both edgeR and NoisET called the clonotype significant, with the noise models trained on biological replicates. For edgeR calls, a false discovery rate-adjusted p below 0.01 and a log2 fold-change threshold of 1 were applied. PCA with hierarchical clustering of max-normalized trajectories of the 1000 most abundant clonotypes was used as exploratory dynamics analysis. Separately sequenced CD4+ and CD8+ repertoires were used to assign a CD4 or CD8 phenotype to each responding clone. TCRdb passed the public sequencing reads through fastp at Q25 and MiXCR, retaining productive beta sequences. Every entry covers one CDR3 protein and lists the most common genes and DNA from its rows. The V and J calls follow TCRdb's processing rather than the paper's. This sample comprises approximately 210,000 distinct CDR3 sequences, about 18% of them detected only once. The ten biggest clones cover roughly 2.3% of the sample.

The CDR3 runs 15 amino acids, cysteine and phenylalanine included. Only the CDR3 region is kept as DNA, spanning 45 bases read in frame from base 1. Deletion took 6 bases off V and 4 bases off J, with a span of 16 bases between the germline ends. Points the paper makes about the study in general: Balanced CD4/CD8 phenotypes were observed for clones contracting from day 15 to 85, whereas a bias towards CD4+ was observed for a second wave of clones expanding from day 15 to 37. Contracting CD4+ clones appeared mostly in the CM and EM memory subsets, whereas CD8+ clones were enriched in EMRA. Some responding clones were found in pre-infection memory, which suggests that pre-existing cross-reactive memory T cells took part in the SARS-CoV-2 response. Only a couple of mild cases were covered in the study, and larger cohorts including severe cases with pre-infection samples were considered necessary. SARS-CoV-2 specificity was not confirmed for the second-wave clones peaking on day 37.

The rearrangement combines TRBV12-3 or TRBV12-4 with TRBJ2-4; TRBD2 is a possible D gene, resting on 7 matching bases. This clonotype was obtained from an adult woman who had mild COVID-19 (a few samples of this study predate the infection). The sample titles of this study are shuffled in the database, so cell type and time point are left out; the donor was told from shared clones. Sequenced: PBMCs or a T cell subset sorted from them (not recorded which). The CDR3 reads as follows: CASSSTGRGKNIQYF. The DNA is TGTGCCAGCAGCTCCACAGGGAGGGGGAAAAACATTCAGTACTTC.